These 12 T cell receptor beta chains were sequenced from one sample in a study of T cell responses to AZD1222 COVID-19 vaccine. Assay used: immunoSEQ multiplex PCR; TCRdb lists only in-frame clones, some missing. This sample carries under 85,000 clones, 90% of them seen once, and the ten largest clones take over 3%. The sequencing used peripheral blood, collected 28 days after the second AZD1222 dose. The receptor source for this set is an adult who received the AZD1222 COVID-19 vaccine.

This chain joins TRBV6-5 and TRBJ1-4; D is possibly TRBD1 (5 bases). Germline V gene sequence: CDR1 MNHEY, CDR2 SVGAGI. CDR3 length: 14 amino acids. V dropped 7 bases and J dropped 6 bases, with 15 bases sitting between them. CDR3 region: CASTDGGSDEKLFF. As DNA, the CDR3 is TGTGCCAGCACCGACGGGGGGAGTGATGAAAAACTGTTTTTT.

This chain uses TRBV10-3 with TRBJ2-2; TRBD1 aligns across 7 bases. Germline values: CDR1 ENHRY, CDR2 SYGVKD. The CDR3 covers 14 residues. Losses at the gene ends were 7 bases for V and 0 bases for J; bases not matched to a gene: 2. The CDR3 here is CAINRGANTGELFF. CDR3 DNA: TGTGCCATCAACAGGGGCGCGAACACCGGGGAGCTGTTTTTT.

V usage is TRBV5-4 and J usage is TRBJ1-3, with 8 positions matching TRBD1. There are 16 residues in the CDR3. The V gene end was trimmed by 1 base and the J gene end by 2 bases; junction bases not matched to a gene: 5. Germline CDR1 reads SGHNT; CDR2 reads YYREEE (reference sequence). This chain's CDR3 is CASSLPGTGPGNTIYF. The CDR3 DNA sequence: TGTGCCAGCAGCTTGCCCGGGACAGGCCCTGGAAACACCATATATTTT.

The gene calls are TRBV18 and TRBJ2-7, with 11 bases that match TRBD1. This CDR3 region has 17 residues. CDR1 and CDR2 (germline): KGHSH, LQKENI. J lost 1 base, V lost 5 bases, and 10 bases had no gene match. The CDR3: CASSAGTGGGGSYEQYF. DNA of the CDR3: TGTGCCAGCTCAGCTGGGACAGGGGGAGGTGGGTCCTACGAGCAGTACTTC. The full variable domain, in which reference TRBV18 and TRBJ2-7 provide the parts outside the CDR3, is NAGVMQNPRHLVRRRGQEARLRCSPMKGHSHVYWYRQLPEEGLKFMVYLQKENIIDESGMPKERFSAEFPKEGPSILRIQQVVRGDSAAYFCASSAGTGGGGSYEQYFGPGTRLTVT.

This clone was seen only once. The chain joins TRBV5-1 to TRBJ1-1; D not resolved. This CDR3 region has 16 residues. Trimming took 0 bases from V and 4 from J, leaving 16 bases between them. Germline CDR1 and CDR2: SGHRS and YFSETQ. CDR3 coding DNA: TGCGCCAGCAGCTTGGAAAATGGCGGCGGTGGCACTGAAGCTTTCTTT. Amino acids: CASSLENGGGGTEAFF.

This sequence joins TRBV28 and TRBJ2-1; tentatively, D is TRBD1 (6 bases). Germline CDR1 is MDHEN and CDR2 is SYDVKM. The V and J ends lost 10 bases and 4 bases respectively, with 17 bases between them. This CDR3 is built from 14 residues. CDR3 nucleotide sequence: TGTGCCATCCGCCGGGACACCCTATACAATGAGCAGTTCTTC. It is translated as CAIRRDTLYNEQFF.

The chain carries TRBV29-1 and TRBJ1-5; D is undetermined. This CDR3 region has 13 residues. V lost 4 bases and J 6 bases, leaving 13 bases between the germline ends. Germline values: CDR1 SQVTM, CDR2 ANQGSEA. In DNA form, the CDR3 reads TGCAGCGTTGTACGGGGTTTCGGTCAGCCCCAGCATTTT. The encoded protein is CSVVRGFGQPQHF.

The V gene is TRBV25-1, the J gene TRBJ1-4; 9 nucleotides match TRBD1. Germline CDR1 and CDR2: MGHDK and SYGVNS. CDR3 length equals 15 residues. V gave up 3 bases and J gave up 7 bases; unmatched junction bases: 6. The CDR3 DNA sequence: TGTGCCAGCAGTGATTTGGGACAGGGATTTGAAAAACTGTTTTTT. Translated: CASSDLGQGFEKLFF.

This clone occurred once. The rearrangement joins TRBV7-9 to TRBJ2-7; perhaps TRBD1 as D (6 bases). CDR1 is SEHNR, CDR2 FQNEAQ, per germline (reference sequence). V was cut by 4 bases and J by 6 bases, with 13 bases left in between. CDR3 length equals 13 residues. The CDR3 spells CASSWDNQGEQYF. The CDR3 region has the DNA TGTGCCAGCAGCTGGGACAATCAGGGCGAGCAGTACTTC.

This chain connects TRBV19 to TRBJ2-2; 7 positions agree with TRBD2. Germline assignment: CDR1 LNHDA and CDR2 SQIVND (reference sequence). The CDR3 has 15 amino acids. V gave up 8 bases and J gave up 0 bases; unmatched junction bases: 6. This CDR3 is CASAGAEANTGELFF. The CDR3, as DNA: TGTGCCAGTGCGGGAGCGGAAGCGAACACCGGGGAGCTGTTTTTT.

The rearrangement joins TRBV4-2 to TRBJ1-5; 8 bases align to TRBD1. Germline lookup yields CDR1 LGHNA and CDR2 YNFKEQ. Trimming cost V 1 base and J 1 base; bases outside gene matches: 3. The CDR3 contains 16 residues. In DNA, the CDR3 is TGTGCCAGCAGCCAAGGGGACAGGATCAGCAATCAGCCCCAGCATTTT. Encoded protein: CASSQGDRISNQPQHF.

The chain couples TRBV10-3 to TRBJ2-7, with 7 bases aligning to TRBD2. Germline V gene data show CDR1 as ENHRY and CDR2 as SYGVKD. The CDR3 covers 15 residues. J lost 6 bases, V lost 4 bases, and 12 bases had no gene match. Here the CDR3 reads CAISVRAGASSEQYF. In DNA form, the CDR3 reads TGTGCCATCAGTGTGCGTGCGGGAGCGTCCAGCGAGCAGTACTTC.